This TCR beta chain is drawn from a study of human T cells and chemical hapten exposure. Regarding the study as a whole: Relative to control repertoires, expanded TCRs gave rise to significantly more large CDR3 similarity clusters.

Individual cDNA molecules had unique molecular identifiers attached to them by the library. TCRdb ran MiXCR on the RACE reads and lists one entry per CDR3 protein. The table includes 110,000 to 150,000 distinct CDR3 sequences, 12% detected once. There are a few counts of this clonotype. The target antigen is unknown. This CDR3 has 13 amino acids. Germline CDR1 DFQATT, CDR2 SNEGSKA (reference sequence). The trim removed 6 bases at V and 4 bases at J, leaving 5 bases unmatched. Specified time point: patch test 2, 6 weeks after DPC sensitization. Indicated treatment: therapeutic diphenylcyclopropenone sensitization with weekly scalp DPC.

The receptor was isolated from a woman aged 45 to 65 with alopecia areata. Some clones in this sample may be carry-over from other donors' samples. This specimen was whole blood, taken in connection with sensitization to the hapten diphenylcyclopropenone (DPC). This chain joins TRBV20-1 and TRBJ1-4, with 7 bases that match TRBD1. The CDR3 sequence is CSATGTDNEKLFF. CDR3 nucleotide sequence: TGCAGTGCGACCGGGACAGATAATGAAAAACTGTTTTTT.